This T cell receptor beta chain was sequenced during a study of blood T cell repertoires in COVID-19. As for the study in general: In each case, the material was cDNA or gDNA derived from T cells, B-cell-depleted T cells, or PBMCs.

Generated by immunoSEQ multiplex PCR, the TCRdb table keeps only in-frame clones and is missing some. The table shows tens of thousands of clones, with approximately 90% occurring only once. CDR3 length: 17 amino acids. With 4 bases clipped from V and 6 bases from J, the junction kept 13 bases outside the gene matches. Germline CDR1 reads SGHRS; CDR2 reads YFSETQ. This clonotype originated in a human donor with active COVID-19. The donor label of this sample is uncertain. This chain links TRBV5-1 with TRBJ1-1; 12 bases line up with TRBD1. Sequencing was done on a sample of peripheral blood. CDR3 sequence: CASSATGTGGYYAEAFF. Here the CDR3 DNA reads TGCGCCAGCAGCGCTACCGGGACAGGGGGCTATTACGCTGAAGCTTTCTTT.